These T cell receptor beta chains were read from a single sample in a study of blood T cell repertoires in COVID-19. Sequenced by immunoSEQ multiplex PCR; TCRdb stores in-frame clones only, minus some. The sample contains around 20,000 clones, roughly 84% of which appear only once. Sequenced sample: peripheral blood. Source of these receptors: a man between 35 and 55 years old with acute or convalescent COVID-19. The CDR3 runs from the conserved cysteine through the conserved F or W. The order of the fields is D gene, clone size, V gene, J gene, CDR3 DNA, CDR3 protein. The D gene is left open where the match is weak. The size of a clone is reported for some rows only, either as once, few or many, or as a class for expanded clones.

NA	NA	TRBV19	TRBJ2-7	TGTGCCAGTAGTCACTCCCTAGGCAGATATACCTACGAGCAGTACTTC	CASSHSLGRYTYEQYF
NA	NA	TRBV6-4	TRBJ1-5	TGTGCCAGCAGTGAGTGGGAGGGACGGGGGCGGAATAGCAATCAGCCCCAGCATTTT	CASSEWEGRGRNSNQPQHF
TRBD1	NA	TRBV6-5	TRBJ1-2	TGTGCCAGCAGGGGGACAGGGGTTACGTATGGCTACACCTTC	CASRGTGVTYGYTF
NA	NA	TRBV19	TRBJ1-1	TGTGCCAGTACCACTGCCGAGGTGGCGAACACTGAAGCTTTCTTT	CASTTAEVANTEAFF
NA	NA	TRBV6-1	TRBJ2-7	TGTGCCAGCAGTGAAAGCCCCCCGACAGGCCCTCGGCAGTACTTC	CASSESPPTGPRQYF
TRBD2	NA	TRBV4-3	TRBJ2-3	TGCGCCAGCAGCCGCACTGGACGGACGGGGGGGGATACGCAGTATTTT	CASSRTGRTGGDTQYF
TRBD2	NA	TRBV5-4	TRBJ2-7	TGTGCCAGCAGCACCGGACTAGCGGGGGCCGGGGAGCAGTACTTC	CASSTGLAGAGEQYF
NA	NA	TRBV19	TRBJ1-4	TGTGCCAGTAGTGCCCCGGGACTGACAAATGAAAAACTGTTTTTT	CASSAPGLTNEKLFF
NA	NA	TRBV27	TRBJ2-1	TGTGCCAGCAGTTTAGTCCCTTACAATGAGCAGTTCTTC	CASSLVPYNEQFF
TRBD1	NA	TRBV24-1	TRBJ2-1	TGTGCCACCAGTGATCCAGGGACAGCAAACAATGAGCAGTTCTTC	CATSDPGTANNEQFF
NA	few	TRBV19	TRBJ1-1	TGTGCCAGTAGTTTTGGACAGAGGCTGAACACTGAAGCTTTCTTT	CASSFGQRLNTEAFF
NA	NA	TRBV13	TRBJ1-2	TGTGCCAGCAGCTCCGGACACGTCGGAGGCTACACCTTC	CASSSGHVGGYTF
NA	NA	TRBV30	TRBJ2-1	TGTGCCTGGAGTGTGTTTAGTTCGGGTGAGCAGTTCTTC	CAWSVFSSGEQFF
TRBD1	few	TRBV6-2/TRBV6-3	TRBJ2-1	TGTGCCAGCAGTTACTCGATAGGACAGGGGGCAGATGAGCAGTTCTTC	CASSYSIGQGADEQFF
NA	NA	TRBV9	TRBJ2-1	TGTGCCAGCAGCGTAGGAGTAACGCGGGACTTTTTATACAATGAGCAGTTCTTC	CASSVGVTRDFLYNEQFF
NA	NA	TRBV4-1	TRBJ1-6	TGCGCCAGCAGCCAAGAGGAGGCTACGACACCCCTCCACTTT	CASSQEEATTPLHF
NA	NA	TRBV6-5	TRBJ2-3	TGTGCCAGCAGTTACTCGAATGGGGGGACGCAGTATTTT	CASSYSNGGTQYF
NA	NA	TRBV2	TRBJ1-2	TGTGCCAGCATTGCGGCCCCACCAAACTATGGCTACACCTTC	CASIAAPPNYGYTF
NA	NA	TRBV5-8	TRBJ2-3	TGTGCCAGCGCGGAGGGGTCCACAGATACGCAGTATTTT	CASAEGSTDTQYF
NA	NA	TRBV7-2	TRBJ2-1	TGTGCCAGCAGCTTAGGCGTCGTCCCTAGCGAGCAGTTCTTC	CASSLGVVPSEQFF
TRBD1	NA	TRBV19	TRBJ1-6	TGTGCCAGTAGCGGACAGGGGTCGAATTCACCCCTCCACTTT	CASSGQGSNSPLHF
TRBD1	NA	TRBV5-6	TRBJ1-4	TGTGCCAGCAGCTCTTATTATGACAGGGTATACGAAAAACTGTTTTTT	CASSSYYDRVYEKLFF
NA	once	TRBV5-1	TRBJ2-7	TGCGCCAGCAGCTTTTTACCCAGCTACGAGCAGTACTTC	CASSFLPSYEQYF
NA	NA	TRBV29-1	TRBJ1-2	TGCAGCGTCGGACACGGAGGCTACACCTTC	CSVGHGGYTF
TRBD1	NA	TRBV5-6	TRBJ2-5	TGTGCCAGCAGCCCCGAGGGGGCGGTTTTGGAGACCCAGTACTTC	CASSPEGAVLETQYF
NA	NA	TRBV6-5	TRBJ2-1	TGTGCCAGCAGAAATACAGGGAGCTCCTACAATGAGCAGTTCTTC	CASRNTGSSYNEQFF
TRBD1	few	TRBV7-8	TRBJ1-2	TGTGCCAGCAGCTTGGCGATCGGTGACAGGGGAGATGGCTACACCTTC	CASSLAIGDRGDGYTF
NA	NA	TRBV10-2	TRBJ2-7	TGCGCCAGCAGTAGACTAGGATACGAGCAGTACTTC	CASSRLGYEQYF
NA	NA	TRBV5-4	TRBJ1-3	TGTGCCAGCAGCTTGGGCGGGTCCCGTCGTCCAGGAGGAAACACCATATATTTT	CASSLGGSRRPGGNTIYF
TRBD1	NA	TRBV23-1	TRBJ1-6	TGCGCCAGCACCGAGGGACAGATCGGGTCCTATAATTCACCCCTCCACTTT	CASTEGQIGSYNSPLHF
NA	once	TRBV30	TRBJ1-5	TGTGCCTGGAGTGTACAGGGCGGGCCCCAGCATTTT	CAWSVQGGPQHF
NA	NA	TRBV4-2	TRBJ2-1	TGTGCCAGCAGCCAAGATCGAGAGAGGTACAATGAGCAGTTCTTC	CASSQDRERYNEQFF
NA	NA	TRBV13	TRBJ2-3	TGTGCCAGCAGCTTAGGTACAGGAATAAGCACAGATACGCAGTATTTT	CASSLGTGISTDTQYF
NA	NA	TRBV7-9	TRBJ1-1	TGTGCCAGCACCGATACAGGGTACACTGAAGCTTTCTTT	CASTDTGYTEAFF
NA	NA	TRBV6-5	TRBJ2-1	TGTGCCAGCAGACCGCCGAGCTCCTACAATGAGCAGTTCTTC	CASRPPSSYNEQFF
NA	NA	TRBV6-7	TRBJ1-1	TGTGCCAGCGTCTATTACGGAGCTTTCTTT	CASVYYGAFF
TRBD2	NA	TRBV2	TRBJ2-2	TGTGCCAGCAGTGTGCTAGCGGGAGACACCGGGGAGCTGTTTTTT	CASSVLAGDTGELFF
TRBD2	NA	TRBV11-2	TRBJ2-3	TGTGCCAGCAGCTTCCACGGTCCGGGACTAGCGGGTCCCACAGATACGCAGTATTTT	CASSFHGPGLAGPTDTQYF
NA	NA	TRBV12-2	TRBJ1-5	TGTGCAAGTCGCTTAGCCGGGACAGATCAGGACATATATAGCAATCAGCCCCAGCATTTT	CASRLAGTDQDIYSNQPQHF
TRBD1	NA	TRBV13	TRBJ2-7	TGTGCCAGCAGCAAGACAGGGGAGTCCTACGAGCAGTACTTC	CASSKTGESYEQYF
NA	NA	TRBV7-9	TRBJ1-5	TGTGCCAGCAGCTTAGGTCTACAGGGCGGACAGCCCCAGCATTTT	CASSLGLQGGQPQHF
TRBD1	NA	TRBV9	TRBJ1-2	TGTGCCAGCAGCGGACAGGGGCAGAACTATGGCTACACCTTC	CASSGQGQNYGYTF
TRBD1	NA	TRBV6-2/TRBV6-3	TRBJ1-6	TGTGCCAGCAGTGGGACAGCGAATTCACCCCTCCACTTT	CASSGTANSPLHF
NA	once	TRBV2	TRBJ2-2	TGTGCCAGCAGTGCCAGGGAGAACACCGGGGAGCTGTTTTTT	CASSARENTGELFF
TRBD2	NA	TRBV30	TRBJ2-2	TGTGCCTGGAGCCGGACTAGCGGGTACAACGGGGAGCTGTTTTTT	CAWSRTSGYNGELFF
TRBD2	NA	TRBV12-3/TRBV12-4	TRBJ2-1	TGTGCCAGCAGAGCGGGGTACAATGAGCAGTTCTTC	CASRAGYNEQFF
NA	NA	TRBV1	TRBJ2-5	TGCACCAGCAGCCATCGAACTAGCGGGGTCAAAGAGACCCAGTACTTC	CTSSHRTSGVKETQYF
TRBD1	NA	TRBV10-2	TRBJ2-7	TGCGCCAGCAAAGACAGGGGATACGAGCAGTACTTC	CASKDRGYEQYF
NA	NA	TRBV30	TRBJ2-1	TGTGCCTGGAGTCCGGGGTCTCCCGGCGATGAGCAGTTCTTC	CAWSPGSPGDEQFF
TRBD1	NA	TRBV29-1	TRBJ1-2	TGCAGCGTTGTGGGGACAGGGGGCCTTGGCTACACCTTC	CSVVGTGGLGYTF
TRBD2	NA	TRBV14	TRBJ2-2	TGTGCCAGCAGCCAACGACTAGCGGGAGACACCGGGGAGCTGTTTTTT	CASSQRLAGDTGELFF
NA	NA	TRBV3-1/TRBV3-2	TRBJ1-6	TGTGCCAGCAGCCAAGATGTCCGGGTTAGCTCACCCCTCCACTTT	CASSQDVRVSSPLHF
TRBD1	NA	TRBV5-6	TRBJ1-6	TGTGCCAGCAGCCCCCTGGACAGGGGTAATTCACCCCTCCACTTT	CASSPLDRGNSPLHF
TRBD1	few	TRBV4-1	TRBJ1-2	TGCGCCAGCAGCCAAGGGGGACAGGGATCATACTATGGCTACACCTTC	CASSQGGQGSYYGYTF
TRBD2	NA	TRBV19	TRBJ2-1	TGTGCCAGTAGTATGGGGGGGGCCTACAATGAGCAGTTCTTC	CASSMGGAYNEQFF
NA	few	TRBV6-5	TRBJ1-4	TGTGCCAGCAGTTACAAAGGACAGCTTAATGAAAAACTGTTTTTT	CASSYKGQLNEKLFF
TRBD1	NA	TRBV9	TRBJ1-3	TGTGCCAGCAGCCCGAGGAGGGGACAGGGGAGCTCTGGAAACACCATATATTTT	CASSPRRGQGSSGNTIYF
NA	NA	TRBV5-4	TRBJ2-2	TGTGCCAGCAGCTTGCAGGCTCCCCTCACCGGGGAGCTGTTTTTT	CASSLQAPLTGELFF
TRBD1	NA	TRBV25-1	TRBJ2-7	TGTGCCAGCAGTGAGCCCTTAGGACAGGGGGCGAACGAGCAGTACTTC	CASSEPLGQGANEQYF